The 28 T cell receptor beta chains below were found in one sample sequenced in a study of blood T cells in healthy people across ages. Next came a second PCR, run for about 7 to 12 cycles, which used a sample-barcoded 5' primer along with a J-beta primer mix. MiXCR, run by TCRdb on the 5' RACE reads, gives a single entry per CDR3 protein. The sample has roughly 700,000 distinct CDR3 sequences, approximately 29% seen once; the top ten hold approximately 15%. The sequencing sample was made of blood. The receptors originated from a woman of 80 years or more in good health.

Ten or more counts support this clonotype. The rearrangement links TRBV3-1 to TRBJ2-1; 11 bases are shared with TRBD2. The CDR3 covers 15 residues. J lost 4 bases, V lost 5 bases, and 4 bases had no gene match. Germline-derived CDR1 and CDR2 are LGHDT and YNNKEL (reference sequence). DNA for the CDR3: TGTGCCAGCAGCTTTAGCGGGGGGGAATACAATGAGCAGTTCTTC. This codes for CASSFSGGEYNEQFF.

This clonotype was observed at least ten times. The rearrangement links TRBV7-3 to TRBJ1-1; D is uncertain. Trimming took off 5 bases at V and 0 bases at J, with 10 bases between the two ends. Germline V lookup: CDR1 SGHTA, CDR2 FQGTGA. The CDR3 has 14 residues. For the CDR3, the DNA is TGTGCCAGCAGCCCGGCGGGGATGAACACTGAAGCTTTCTTT. Translating gives CASSPAGMNTEAFF.

The CDR3 bases are TGTGCCAGCAGTCCCGCGCAGGGGATGCCCGGGGAGCTGTTTTTT. Translating gives CASSPAQGMPGELFF. This sequence joins TRBV28 and TRBJ2-2; TRBD1 is a possible D gene (6 bases). Germline loops: CDR1 MDHEN, CDR2 SYDVKM. V was trimmed by 5 bases and J by 6 bases, leaving 16 bases between them. The CDR3 runs to 15 residues.

This clonotype was seen at least ten times. The chain joins TRBV30 to TRBJ2-3; D may be TRBD1 or TRBD2 (5 bases each). Deletions cut 3 bases from V and 4 bases from J, with 14 bases between. This CDR3 is built from 14 residues. Germline CDR1 reads GTSNPN; CDR2 reads SVGIG (reference sequence). The CDR3 reads CAWREGLRADTQYF. As DNA, the CDR3 is TGTGCCTGGAGAGAGGGGTTGAGGGCAGATACGCAGTATTTT. The full variable domain, completed using reference TRBV30 and TRBJ2-3, is SQTIHQWPATLVQPVGSPLSLECTVEGTSNPNLYWYRQAAGRGLQLLFYSVGIGQISSEVPQNLSASRPQDRQFILSSKKLLLSDSGFYLCAWREGLRADTQYFGPGTRLTVL.

The DNA for the CDR3 is TGCAGTGCTAGAGTTTCTAGCGGGAGGGACTACGAGCAGTACTTC. Protein sequence: CSARVSSGRDYEQYF. This rearrangement joins TRBV20-1 to TRBJ2-7; 12 positions agree with TRBD2. Germline values: CDR1 DFQATT, CDR2 SNEGSKA (reference sequence). This CDR3 spans 15 amino acids. The ends lost 1 base at V and 3 bases at J; junction bases unmatched: 4.

This clonotype was picked up many times. This chain links TRBV20-1 with TRBJ2-7; 9 nucleotides align to TRBD1. The CDR3 totals 13 residues. After removal of 4 bases from V and 2 bases from J, the junction contained 3 bases not matched to a gene. CDR1 is DFQATT and CDR2 is SNEGSKA in the germline V gene (reference sequence). CDR3 residues: CSATGTGPYEQYF. DNA for the CDR3: TGCAGTGCTACCGGGACAGGGCCCTACGAGCAGTACTTC.

This chain links TRBV5-5 with TRBJ2-5; 8 bases agree with TRBD1. TRBJ2-7 matches the DNA end more closely, so the J call is doubtful. The CDR3 runs 14 residues. Germline V lookup: CDR1 SGHKS, CDR2 YYEKEE (reference sequence). CDR3 protein: CASSHGQGPGEQYF. DNA for the CDR3: TGTGCCAGCAGCCACGGACAGGGCCCAGGCGAGCAGTACTTC.

This clonotype turned up a few times. The genes are TRBV3-1 and TRBJ1-5; D perhaps matches TRBD1 (5 bases). The V end was cut by 2 bases, the J end by 2 bases, with 13 bases between. CDR3 length: 16 residues. Germline values: CDR1 LGHDT, CDR2 YNNKEL (reference sequence). In nucleotides, the CDR3 is TGTGCCAGCAGCCAATCCGGGACGACAGGCAATCAGCCCCAGCATTTT. This gives the protein CASSQSGTTGNQPQHF.

This clonotype was recorded at least ten times. CDR3 in amino acids: CASSPFTVAGANVLTF. CDR3 nucleotides: TGTGCCAGCAGCCCGTTCACGGTAGCTGGGGCCAACGTCCTGACTTTC. This rearrangement joins TRBV14 to TRBJ2-6, with D unclear. The CDR3 is 16 amino acids. Germline-derived CDR1 and CDR2 are SGHDN and FVKESK. Trimming took 4 bases from V and 2 from J, leaving 12 bases between them.

In regard to this clonotype: A read error is possible here, since a much larger clone lies one base away. The gene calls are TRBV5-4 and TRBJ2-1; 8 bases are shared with TRBD2. Germline V gene data show CDR1 as SGHNT and CDR2 as YYREEE (reference sequence). V lost 1 base, J lost 8 bases, and 8 bases stayed unmatched. CDR3 size: 15 residues. CDR3 in DNA: TGTGCCAGCAGCTTGCCCGGGAGGGCCTCAGATGAGCAGTTCTTC. Translation: CASSLPGRASDEQFF.

This clonotype was seen more than once but under ten times. A much larger clone is a single base away; this may be a read error. V and J are TRBV20-1 and TRBJ2-7; 7 bases line up with TRBD1. Unmatched junction bases numbered 12, after V lost 3 bases and J lost 7 bases. Germline V lookup: CDR1 DFQATT, CDR2 SNEGSKA (reference sequence). The CDR3 covers 14 residues. CDR3 sequence reads: CSASAVQGEDEQYF. The CDR3 nucleotides are TGCAGTGCTAGTGCGGTCCAGGGGGAAGATGAGCAGTACTTC.

This clonotype has at least ten counts. This chain connects TRBV7-2 to TRBJ2-7; D is ambiguous. Germline lookup yields CDR1 SGHTA and CDR2 FQGNSA. V lost 1 base to trimming and J lost 0 bases, with 7 bases between them. This CDR3 has 14 residues. CDR3 sequence reads: CASSLERFSYEQYF. The CDR3 coding sequence is TGTGCCAGCAGCTTAGAAAGATTCTCCTACGAGCAGTACTTC.

This clonotype has a count of ten or more. V usage is TRBV12-3 or TRBV12-4 and J usage is TRBJ1-6; D remains unclear. Trimming pared 1 base from V and 7 bases from J, leaving 11 bases between. CDR3 length equals 15 residues. The CDR3: CASSLDQLGNSPLHF. CDR3 nucleotide sequence: TGTGCCAGCAGTTTAGATCAACTGGGCAATTCACCCCTCCACTTT.

The chain recombines TRBV5-1 with TRBJ1-2; 7 nucleotides align to TRBD1. Germline loops: CDR1 SGHRS, CDR2 YFSETQ. J gave up 1 base and V 4 bases, and 10 bases lay outside the gene matches. The CDR3 has 16 residues. The CDR3 reads CASSPAQQGSNYGYTF. The CDR3 DNA sequence: TGCGCCAGCAGCCCTGCACAACAGGGGAGTAACTATGGCTACACCTTC.

The table lists this clonotype with many counts. CDR3 loop: CASSEARKYDTDTQYF. The DNA of the CDR3 is TGTGCCAGCAGTGAAGCTAGGAAATATGACACAGATACGCAGTATTTT. V gene TRBV2 combines with J gene TRBJ2-3, with unresolved D. Per germline, CDR1 SNHLY and CDR2 FYNNEI. The CDR3 runs 16 residues. The V gene lost 0 bases and the J gene lost 2 bases, with 12 bases spanning the gap.

This clonotype was seen only a few times. The rearrangement uses TRBV7-6 and TRBJ2-7; tentatively, D is TRBD2 (6 bases). The CDR3 runs 13 residues. V was shortened by 2 bases and J by 6 bases, with 11 bases between the two germline ends. CDR1 is SGHVS, CDR2 FNYEAQ, per germline. The CDR3 bases are TGTGCCAGCAGCTTATGGGCCGGGGGCGAGCAGTACTTC. It specifies CASSLWAGGEQYF.

This CDR3 reads CASSLFSVSGGSYEQYF. CDR3 in DNA: TGCGCCAGCAGCTTGTTTTCGGTGTCGGGGGGCTCCTACGAGCAGTACTTC. The V and J genes are TRBV5-1 and TRBJ2-7, with 7 bases fitting TRBD2. This CDR3 spans 17 amino acids. Germline loops: CDR1 SGHRS, CDR2 YFSETQ. V lost 1 base, J lost 0 bases, and 10 bases stayed unmatched.

Details on this clonotype: Compared with germline, one end of the junction differs, possibly owing to a read error. The CDR3 loop is CGARDGEDFLFTEAFF. CDR3 nucleotide sequence: TGCGGTGCTAGAGATGGGGAGGACTTTCTGTTTACTGAAGCTTTCTTT. V gene TRBV20-1 combines with J gene TRBJ1-1; D unresolved. The length of the CDR3 is 16 residues. Germline assignment: CDR1 DFQATT and CDR2 SNEGSKA (reference sequence).

This clonotype was seen more than once but under ten times. The rearrangement uses TRBV10-3 and TRBJ2-2, with 11 positions matching TRBD2. V trimming: 8 bases; J trimming: 1 base; junction bases outside the gene matches: 9. This CDR3 has 17 residues. From germline, CDR1 is ENHRY and CDR2 SYGVKD. The CDR3 protein is CAIPKTLAGGNTGELFF. DNA of the CDR3: TGTGCCATCCCGAAGACCCTAGCGGGGGGGAACACCGGGGAGCTGTTTTTT.

This clonotype was counted ten times or more. V is TRBV7-8 and J is TRBJ2-1; D gene uncertain. Per germline, CDR1 SGHVS and CDR2 FQNEAQ. The germline V and J ends were trimmed by 1 base and 3 bases, with 13 bases remaining between them. CDR3 length: 16 amino acids. The CDR3 bases are TGTGCCAGCAGCTTAGTCGGCAGCGTGGGCTACAATGAGCAGTTCTTC. Translation gives CASSLVGSVGYNEQFF. The whole variable domain, filled in from reference TRBV7-8 and TRBJ2-1, reads GAGVSQSPRYKVAKRGQDVALRCDPISGHVSLFWYQQALGQGPEFLTYFQNEAQLDKSGLPSDRFFAERPEGSVSTLKIQRTQQEDSAVYLCASSLVGSVGYNEQFFGPGTRLTVL.

This clonotype occurred many times. V usage is TRBV20-1 and J usage is TRBJ2-1, with D possibly TRBD1 on 6 matching bases. Germline CDR1 reads DFQATT; CDR2 reads SNEGSKA (reference sequence). The V end lost 2 bases, the J end lost 6 bases, and 14 bases lay between the germline ends. The CDR3 is made up of 14 amino acids. This CDR3 reads CSARSGDTFNEQFF. As DNA, the CDR3 is TGCAGTGCTAGATCCGGGGACACCTTCAATGAGCAGTTCTTC.

This clonotype showed up many times. The CDR3 DNA sequence: TGTGCCAGCAGTTTCCAGACTGGAGGGGTTACCAAAAACATTCAGTACTTC. It encodes CASSFQTGGVTKNIQYF. The genes are TRBV6-2 or TRBV6-3 and TRBJ2-4; weak D call: TRBD2 (6 bases). V lost 4 bases to trimming and J lost 2 bases, with 18 bases between them. The CDR3 consists of 17 residues. Germline assignment: CDR1 MNHEY and CDR2 SVGEGT.

This clonotype was observed many times. The CDR3 region has the DNA TGTGCCATCAGTGAGCCCGAGTCCTACGAGCAGTACTTC. Protein product: CAISEPESYEQYF. The chain couples TRBV10-3 to TRBJ2-7; D remains ambiguous. Germline V gene data show CDR1 as ENHRY and CDR2 as SYGVKD. Deletions cut 2 bases from V and 1 base from J, with 6 bases between. CDR3 size: 13 residues.

About this clonotype: A much larger clone is a single base away; this may be a read error. The V and J genes are TRBV10-3 and TRBJ2-7; D is unclear. CDR3 length equals 13 residues. The V gene's germline CDR1 is ENHRY and CDR2 SYGVKD. CDR3 bases: TGTGCCTCCAATGGGGTACCGGGCTACGAGCGGTACTTC. Its translation: CASNGVPGYERYF.

This clonotype was observed many times. The chain combines TRBV7-8 with TRBJ2-3, with D perhaps matching TRBD1 or TRBD2 (6 bases each). V gave up 1 base and J gave up 1 base, with 12 bases separating them. The CDR3 loop spans 16 amino acids. Germline CDR1 reads SGHVS; CDR2 reads FQNEAQ. The CDR3, as DNA: TGTGCCAGCAGCTTAGAAGTAGGGGGGCGCACAGATACGCAGTATTTT. The encoded protein is CASSLEVGGRTDTQYF.

This clonotype has ten or more counts. The V and J genes are TRBV20-1 and TRBJ2-1; 7 bases map to TRBD2. Germline CDR1 reads DFQATT; CDR2 reads SNEGSKA (reference sequence). V was clipped by 3 bases and J by 0 bases; unmatched bases: 8. The CDR3 runs 16 residues. The CDR3 DNA reads TGCAGTGCTAGCCGGCTAGCGGAGAGCTCCTACAATGAGCAGTTCTTC. This codes for CSASRLAESSYNEQFF.

The genes are TRBV6-5 and TRBJ1-1; no firm D call. Trimming removed 0 bases at V and 6 bases at J, with 17 bases between. This CDR3 has 16 residues. The germline V gene has CDR1 MNHEY and CDR2 SVGAGI. The CDR3 sequence is CASSYSIARPAPEAFF. The CDR3, as DNA: TGTGCCAGCAGTTACTCGATAGCCAGGCCGGCCCCTGAAGCTTTCTTT.

As regards this clonotype: One junction end disagrees with the germline gene, perhaps due to a read error. The chain uses TRBV10-3 and TRBJ1-2; D remains unclear. The CDR3 extends over 16 amino acids. CDR1 ENHRY and CDR2 SYGVKD come from the germline V gene. The CDR3 loop is CAIGESLGPANYGYTF. In DNA, the CDR3 is TGTGCCATCGGTGAGTCGCTAGGGCCCGCTAACTACGGCTACACCTTC.